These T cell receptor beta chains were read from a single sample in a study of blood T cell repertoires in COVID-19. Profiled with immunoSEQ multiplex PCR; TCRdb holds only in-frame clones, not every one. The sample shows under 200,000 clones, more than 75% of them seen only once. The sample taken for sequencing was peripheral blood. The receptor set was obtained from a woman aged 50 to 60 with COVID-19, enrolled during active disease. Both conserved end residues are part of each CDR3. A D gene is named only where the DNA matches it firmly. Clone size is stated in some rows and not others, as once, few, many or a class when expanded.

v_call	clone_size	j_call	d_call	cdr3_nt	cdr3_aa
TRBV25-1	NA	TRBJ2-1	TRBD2	TGTGCCAGCAGTGCGATACTAGCGGGGGTAGCAGCTGAGCAGTTCTTC	CASSAILAGVAAEQFF
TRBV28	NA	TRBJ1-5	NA	TGTGCCAGCAGTTTATTGACAGCACGGCCCCAGCATTTT	CASSLLTARPQHF
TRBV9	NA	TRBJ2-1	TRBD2	TGTGCCAGCAGCGTAGCCGGGGGACTAGCGGCGACGAATGAGCAGTTCTTC	CASSVAGGLAATNEQFF
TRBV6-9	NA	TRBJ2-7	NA	TGTGCCAGCAGTTATGCGGGACGGATCTCCTACGAGCAGTACTTC	CASSYAGRISYEQYF
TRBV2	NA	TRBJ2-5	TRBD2	TGTGCCAGCAGCCCCACTTTAGCGGGGGCGCAAGAGACCCAGTACTTC	CASSPTLAGAQETQYF
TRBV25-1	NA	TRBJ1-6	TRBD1	TGTGCCAGCAGTTCGACAGGGAGCTATAATTCACCCCTCCACTTT	CASSSTGSYNSPLHF
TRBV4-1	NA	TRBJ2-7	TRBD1	TGCGCCAGCAGCCAAGAGGTTACAGGGGGTTTCTACGAGCAGTACTTC	CASSQEVTGGFYEQYF
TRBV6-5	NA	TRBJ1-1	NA	TGTGCCAGCAAGGGAGGAATTGACACTGAAGCTTTCTTT	CASKGGIDTEAFF
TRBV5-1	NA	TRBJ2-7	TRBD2	TGCGCCAGCAGCTTGGATAGCGGGGGGACGCTCTACGAGCAGTACTTC	CASSLDSGGTLYEQYF
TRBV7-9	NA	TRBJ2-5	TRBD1	TGTGCCAGCAGCGCCCGGACAGGGGGAGAGACCCAGTACTTC	CASSARTGGETQYF
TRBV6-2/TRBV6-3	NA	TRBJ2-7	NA	TGTGCCAGCAGTTTGAACAGTGTTGACGAGCAGTACTTC	CASSLNSVDEQYF
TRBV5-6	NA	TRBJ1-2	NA	TGTGCCAGCAGCCCTGCTCTTTGGACAGCCAACTATGGCTACACCTTC	CASSPALWTANYGYTF
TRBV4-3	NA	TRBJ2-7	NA	TGCGCCAGCAGCCCTGGAGGGAGCTCCTACGAGCAGTACTTC	CASSPGGSSYEQYF
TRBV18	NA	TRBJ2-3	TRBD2	TGTGCCAGCTCACGAGCGTTAAGCGGGGTAGAGACGCAGTATTTT	CASSRALSGVETQYF
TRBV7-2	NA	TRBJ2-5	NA	TGTGCCAGCAGAGAAACGGGGTGGGGGCTCCAAGAGACCCAGTACTTC	CASRETGWGLQETQYF
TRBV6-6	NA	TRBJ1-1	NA	TGTGCCAGCAGTTACGGGGGGGAGTCTGAAGCTTTCTTT	CASSYGGESEAFF
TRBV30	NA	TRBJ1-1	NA	TGTGCCTGCTACCAATTAGGACAGCATTCAACTGAAGCTTTCTTT	CACYQLGQHSTEAFF
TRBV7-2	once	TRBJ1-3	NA	TGTGCCAGCAGCTCGTACCCTCGGTCTGGAAACACCATATATTTT	CASSSYPRSGNTIYF
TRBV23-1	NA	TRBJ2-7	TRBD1	TGCGCCAGCAGTCAACTGGGACAGGGGGCCTCCTACGAGCAGTACTTC	CASSQLGQGASYEQYF
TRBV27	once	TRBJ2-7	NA	TGTGCCAGCAGGCCGGACAGCCGAGCCTTCTACGAGCAGTACTTC	CASRPDSRAFYEQYF
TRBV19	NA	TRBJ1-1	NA	TGTGCCAGTAGTATTTCAGAACAGGTGGTCACTGAAGCTTTCTTT	CASSISEQVVTEAFF
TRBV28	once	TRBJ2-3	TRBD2	TGTGCCAGCAGGACCCCGGCGGGGGGCCGCACAGATACGCAGTATTTT	CASRTPAGGRTDTQYF
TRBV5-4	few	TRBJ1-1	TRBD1	TGTGCCAGCAGCTTGTGGGGGCAGGGGGCGAACACTGAAGCTTTCTTT	CASSLWGQGANTEAFF
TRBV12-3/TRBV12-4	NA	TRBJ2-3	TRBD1	TGTGCCAGCAGCCGGGGACAGGGAGATACGCAGTATTTT	CASSRGQGDTQYF
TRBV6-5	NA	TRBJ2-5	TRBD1	TGTGCCAGCAGGCAGGGACAGGGGTCCGAAGAGACCCAGTACTTC	CASRQGQGSEETQYF
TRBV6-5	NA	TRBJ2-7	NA	TGTGCCAGCAGTCCCCCCCTGGGGCTCGAGCAGTACTTC	CASSPPLGLEQYF
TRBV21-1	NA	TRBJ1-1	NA	TGTGCCAGCAGTCTGGGAGGGGACATGAACACTGAAGCTTTCTTT	CASSLGGDMNTEAFF
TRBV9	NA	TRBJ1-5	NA	TGTGCCAGCAGCGGGTTCGGGGAGGGTCAGCCCCAGCATTTT	CASSGFGEGQPQHF
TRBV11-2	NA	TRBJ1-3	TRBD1	TGTGCCAGCGGATTCGGGACAGGAGGAAATGGAAACACCATATATTTT	CASGFGTGGNGNTIYF
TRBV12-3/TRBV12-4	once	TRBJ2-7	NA	TGTGCCAGCTCGGTGGGGCCCGCCTACGAGCAGTACTTC	CASSVGPAYEQYF
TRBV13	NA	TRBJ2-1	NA	TGTGCCAGCAGCTTAGACAGGGTTAATGAGCAGTTCTTC	CASSLDRVNEQFF